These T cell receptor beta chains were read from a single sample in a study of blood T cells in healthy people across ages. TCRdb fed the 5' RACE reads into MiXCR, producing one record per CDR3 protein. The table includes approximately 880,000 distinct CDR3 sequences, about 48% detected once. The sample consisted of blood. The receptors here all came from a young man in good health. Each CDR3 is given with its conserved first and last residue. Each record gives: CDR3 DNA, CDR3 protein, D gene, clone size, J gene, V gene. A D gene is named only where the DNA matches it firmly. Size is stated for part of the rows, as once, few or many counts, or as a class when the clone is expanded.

CDR3nt: TGTGCCGGCAGCCAAGTGGGGGGACAGAAAATAGCCAAAAACATTCAGTACTTC; CDR3aa: CAGSQVGGQKIAKNIQYF; d_gene: .; abundance: .; j_gene: TRBJ2-4; v_gene: TRBV4-2
CDR3nt: TGCGCCAGCAGCCAAGACAGGGCGGGATACAATGAGCAGTTCTTC; CDR3aa: CASSQDRAGYNEQFF; d_gene: .; abundance: few; j_gene: TRBJ2-1; v_gene: TRBV4-1
CDR3nt: TGTGCCAGCAGCTTAAGGGGGGGTCGGACAGATACGCAGTATTTT; CDR3aa: CASSLRGGRTDTQYF; d_gene: .; abundance: many; j_gene: TRBJ2-3; v_gene: TRBV12-3/TRBV12-4
CDR3nt: TGTGCCAGCAGAAGGGGGTACAATGAGCAGTTCTTC; CDR3aa: CASRRGYNEQFF; d_gene: .; abundance: few; j_gene: TRBJ2-1; v_gene: TRBV27
CDR3nt: TGCGCCAGCAGCTTGGCCAATGGGGAAGAGACCCAGTACTTC; CDR3aa: CASSLANGEETQYF; d_gene: .; abundance: .; j_gene: TRBJ2-5; v_gene: TRBV5-1
CDR3nt: TGTGCCAGCAGCTTTTATCGCAGGGGGAGTCTCGAGCAGTACTTC; CDR3aa: CASSFYRRGSLEQYF; d_gene: TRBD1; abundance: few; j_gene: TRBJ2-7; v_gene: TRBV7-3
CDR3nt: TGCGCCAGTGGGGCAGGGGACTCCTACAATGAGCAGTTCTTC; CDR3aa: CASGAGDSYNEQFF; d_gene: .; abundance: many; j_gene: TRBJ2-1; v_gene: TRBV5-1
CDR3nt: TGTGCCAGCAGCTTATGGTCACTCACGACTAGCGGGGACCTCACCCAAGATACGCAGTATTTT; CDR3aa: CASSLWSLTTSGDLTQDTQYF; d_gene: TRBD2; abundance: few; j_gene: TRBJ2-3; v_gene: TRBV11-2
CDR3nt: TGTGCCAGCAGCCCCAGGACTAGCGGGGTGAATGAGCAGTTCTTC; CDR3aa: CASSPRTSGVNEQFF; d_gene: TRBD2; abundance: few; j_gene: TRBJ2-1; v_gene: TRBV3-1
CDR3nt: TGCGCCAGCAGCCAAGATAGGACTAGCGGCACAGATACGCAGTATTTT; CDR3aa: CASSQDRTSGTDTQYF; d_gene: TRBD2; abundance: .; j_gene: TRBJ2-3; v_gene: TRBV4-3
CDR3nt: TGTGCCAGCAGTAACGGGGTGATGGGTGGCAATGAGCAGTTCTTC; CDR3aa: CASSNGVMGGNEQFF; d_gene: .; abundance: .; j_gene: TRBJ2-1; v_gene: TRBV6-2/TRBV6-3
CDR3nt: TGTGCCAGCAGCCCCCTGGGAGCGGGGGGATACAATGAGCGGTTCTTC; CDR3aa: CASSPLGAGGYNERFF; d_gene: TRBD2; abundance: .; j_gene: TRBJ2-1; v_gene: TRBV14
CDR3nt: TGTGCCAGCAGTCCCCTCGTTGCGGGGGCCACAGATACGCAGTATTTT; CDR3aa: CASSPLVAGATDTQYF; d_gene: .; abundance: .; j_gene: TRBJ2-3; v_gene: TRBV27
CDR3nt: TGTGCCAGCAGCGGGTGGGGGGGCGCAGATACGCAGTATTTT; CDR3aa: CASSGWGGADTQYF; d_gene: .; abundance: few; j_gene: TRBJ2-3; v_gene: TRBV7-8
CDR3nt: TGTGCCAGCAGTGGAGCGGGGGGGCCCACAGATACGCAGTATTTT; CDR3aa: CASSGAGGPTDTQYF; d_gene: TRBD2; abundance: few; j_gene: TRBJ2-3; v_gene: TRBV25-1
CDR3nt: TGTGCCAGCAGTTCCAGGTCACGGGCCCAGCATTTT; CDR3aa: CASSSRSRAQHF; d_gene: .; abundance: .; j_gene: TRBJ1-5; v_gene: TRBV12-3/TRBV12-4
CDR3nt: TGTGCCAGCAGCCTAACCCTCCCGGGACAGGGGAAAGAGACCCAGTACTTC; CDR3aa: CASSLTLPGQGKETQYF; d_gene: TRBD1; abundance: .; j_gene: TRBJ2-5; v_gene: TRBV12-3/TRBV12-4
CDR3nt: TGCAGCGTTGCGGACAGGGGGCAGACCCAGTACTTC; CDR3aa: CSVADRGQTQYF; d_gene: TRBD1; abundance: .; j_gene: TRBJ2-5; v_gene: TRBV29-1
CDR3nt: TGTGCCAGCAGTCCTAGCGGGGGGGTCTACAATGAGCAGTACTTC; CDR3aa: CASSPSGGVYNEQYF; d_gene: TRBD2; abundance: .; j_gene: TRBJ2-7; v_gene: TRBV7-9
CDR3nt: TGTGCCAGCAGCCAAGTATTCAGTCACAATCAGCCCCAGCATTTT; CDR3aa: CASSQVFSHNQPQHF; d_gene: .; abundance: .; j_gene: TRBJ1-5; v_gene: TRBV3-1
CDR3nt: TGTGCCAGCAGCGACAGGGCTCGGACTGAAGCTTTCTTT; CDR3aa: CASSDRARTEAFF; d_gene: TRBD1; abundance: .; j_gene: TRBJ1-1; v_gene: TRBV3-1
CDR3nt: TGCAGTCCGAGACAGGGCGACGAGCAGTACTTC; CDR3aa: CSPRQGDEQYF; d_gene: TRBD1; abundance: .; j_gene: TRBJ2-7; v_gene: TRBV20-1
CDR3nt: TGCAGTGCTAGAGATCGGGGGGGGCCGGACTATGGCTACACCTTC; CDR3aa: CSARDRGGPDYGYTF; d_gene: .; abundance: once; j_gene: TRBJ1-2; v_gene: TRBV20-1
CDR3nt: TGTGCCAGCAATACAGGAGCCTCTGGGGCCAACGTCCTGACTTTC; CDR3aa: CASNTGASGANVLTF; d_gene: .; abundance: .; j_gene: TRBJ2-6; v_gene: TRBV28
CDR3nt: TGTGCCAGCAGCCAATCGCGGACAGGGGGCAGCGAGCAGTACTTC; CDR3aa: CASSQSRTGGSEQYF; d_gene: TRBD1; abundance: .; j_gene: TRBJ2-7; v_gene: TRBV7-2
CDR3nt: TGTGCCAGCAGACTGGGAGGGGGGCACGCAGATACGCAGTATTTT; CDR3aa: CASRLGGGHADTQYF; d_gene: .; abundance: few; j_gene: TRBJ2-3; v_gene: TRBV7-9
CDR3nt: TGTGCCAGCAGCTCCGGACAGATCAGCTCCTATAATTCACCCCTCCACTTT; CDR3aa: CASSSGQISSYNSPLHF; d_gene: .; abundance: .; j_gene: TRBJ1-6; v_gene: TRBV5-6
CDR3nt: TGCAGTGCTAGAGATCAGGGGCAGGGGCAGGGAAAACTGTTTTTT; CDR3aa: CSARDQGQGQGKLFF; d_gene: .; abundance: .; j_gene: TRBJ1-4; v_gene: TRBV20-1
CDR3nt: TGTGCCAGCAGTTTATCCGGGGGCCAACCAGGATACGAGCAGTACTTC; CDR3aa: CASSLSGGQPGYEQYF; d_gene: .; abundance: .; j_gene: TRBJ2-7; v_gene: TRBV27
CDR3nt: TGTGCCAGCAGTTACTCAGGGGTGCTGGGCTATGGCTACACCTTC; CDR3aa: CASSYSGVLGYGYTF; d_gene: .; abundance: .; j_gene: TRBJ1-2; v_gene: TRBV6-5
CDR3nt: TGTGCCAGCTTGTTGGACAGTAGATTTTACTCTGAAGCTTTCTTT; CDR3aa: CASLLDSRFYSEAFF; d_gene: .; abundance: .; j_gene: TRBJ1-1; v_gene: TRBV28
CDR3nt: TGTGCCAGCAGCTTGGGCCTCAGGGTCACCTACAATGAGCAGTTCTTC; CDR3aa: CASSLGLRVTYNEQFF; d_gene: .; abundance: few; j_gene: TRBJ2-1; v_gene: TRBV7-2
CDR3nt: TGTGCCAGCAGTTTTGAGGTTAGCACAGATACGCAGTATTTT; CDR3aa: CASSFEVSTDTQYF; d_gene: .; abundance: few; j_gene: TRBJ2-3; v_gene: TRBV12-3/TRBV12-4
CDR3nt: TGTGCCAGCAGCCCGTCACCGAACAATGAGCAGTTCTTC; CDR3aa: CASSPSPNNEQFF; d_gene: .; abundance: few; j_gene: TRBJ2-1; v_gene: TRBV7-8
CDR3nt: TGCAGTGCTAGGGATTCCAGGGAGACCCAGTACTTC; CDR3aa: CSARDSRETQYF; d_gene: .; abundance: .; j_gene: TRBJ2-5; v_gene: TRBV20-1
CDR3nt: TGTGCCAGCAGTTTATCTGGGTTCGGGAATCAGCCCCAGCATTTT; CDR3aa: CASSLSGFGNQPQHF; d_gene: .; abundance: .; j_gene: TRBJ1-5; v_gene: TRBV27
CDR3nt: TGTGCCAGCAGCCCCGGACGTGGACTAGCGGGGTTGGAGCAGTACTTC; CDR3aa: CASSPGRGLAGLEQYF; d_gene: TRBD2; abundance: .; j_gene: TRBJ2-5; v_gene: TRBV6-2/TRBV6-3
CDR3nt: TGTGCCAGCAGCATCCAGGGTCAGGGTGTACGTGAAAAACTGTTTTTT; CDR3aa: CASSIQGQGVREKLFF; d_gene: .; abundance: few; j_gene: TRBJ1-4; v_gene: TRBV28
CDR3nt: TGTGCCAGCAGCTTGGACCTAGCGGGGGGGCACACTGAGCAGTTCTTC; CDR3aa: CASSLDLAGGHTEQFF; d_gene: TRBD2; abundance: .; j_gene: TRBJ2-1; v_gene: TRBV5-5
CDR3nt: TGTGCCAGCAGCCAACTGACCTTAGGCGCAGATACGCAGTATTTT; CDR3aa: CASSQLTLGADTQYF; d_gene: .; abundance: many; j_gene: TRBJ2-3; v_gene: TRBV14
CDR3nt: TGTGCCAGCTCACCTACTGGCAGGGCCCAAGGTAATGAGCAGTTCTTC; CDR3aa: CASSPTGRAQGNEQFF; d_gene: .; abundance: .; j_gene: TRBJ2-1; v_gene: TRBV18
CDR3nt: TGTGCCAGCAGCGCTTCTTCGGGACAGCGATACAATGAGCAGTTCTTC; CDR3aa: CASSASSGQRYNEQFF; d_gene: TRBD1; abundance: few; j_gene: TRBJ2-1; v_gene: TRBV9
CDR3nt: TGTGCCAGCAGCCAAGTTACCGGGGGGGCGATAGATACGCAGTATTTT; CDR3aa: CASSQVTGGAIDTQYF; d_gene: TRBD2; abundance: few; j_gene: TRBJ2-3; v_gene: TRBV4-2
CDR3nt: TGTACCAGCAGCGTAGTCGGGGTCGGGGTCAACGTCCTGACTTTC; CDR3aa: CTSSVVGVGVNVLTF; d_gene: .; abundance: .; j_gene: TRBJ2-6; v_gene: TRBV9
CDR3nt: TGCGCCAGCAGCGGCTACAGGGGGCATGAGCAGTTCTTC; CDR3aa: CASSGYRGHEQFF; d_gene: TRBD1; abundance: many; j_gene: TRBJ2-1; v_gene: TRBV4-3
CDR3nt: TGTGCCAGCAGCTTATGGGCCACAGATACGCAGTATTTT; CDR3aa: CASSLWATDTQYF; d_gene: .; abundance: few; j_gene: TRBJ2-3; v_gene: TRBV7-2
CDR3nt: TGCAGTGCCGTGGGAAAGAACACTGAAGCTTTCTTT; CDR3aa: CSAVGKNTEAFF; d_gene: .; abundance: few; j_gene: TRBJ1-1; v_gene: TRBV20-1
CDR3nt: TGTGCCAGCAGTAAAAACCCTCTAGGCGGGGGCTACGAGCAGTACTTC; CDR3aa: CASSKNPLGGGYEQYF; d_gene: TRBD2; abundance: once; j_gene: TRBJ2-7; v_gene: TRBV6-5
CDR3nt: TGTGCCAGCAGCGTGGGGGCCGCTTCTTACAATGAGCAGTTCTTC; CDR3aa: CASSVGAASYNEQFF; d_gene: .; abundance: few; j_gene: TRBJ2-1; v_gene: TRBV5-4
CDR3nt: TGTGCCATCAGTGAAGGATGGCGGGGTAGCGAGCAGTACTTC; CDR3aa: CAISEGWRGSEQYF; d_gene: .; abundance: .; j_gene: TRBJ2-7; v_gene: TRBV10-3
CDR3nt: TGTGCCAGCAGCCGCGGGCCGGCCAATTCACCCCTCCACTTT; CDR3aa: CASSRGPANSPLHF; d_gene: .; abundance: .; j_gene: TRBJ1-6; v_gene: TRBV7-2
CDR3nt: TGTGCCAGCAGCGTAGATCCAGGGGCCAATCAGCCCCAGCATTTT; CDR3aa: CASSVDPGANQPQHF; d_gene: .; abundance: .; j_gene: TRBJ1-5; v_gene: TRBV9
CDR3nt: TGTGCCAGCAGCCAAGCTGTTGGGGACCAAGAGACCCAGTACTTC; CDR3aa: CASSQAVGDQETQYF; d_gene: .; abundance: .; j_gene: TRBJ2-5; v_gene: TRBV4-2
CDR3nt: TGTGCCAGCAGCAACCGGGGGGTCAATGAGCAGTTCTTC; CDR3aa: CASSNRGVNEQFF; d_gene: TRBD2; abundance: .; j_gene: TRBJ2-1; v_gene: TRBV2
CDR3nt: TGTGCCAGCAGTTCGGCCCCTCGGACACAGGCGGCGTACAATGAGCAGTTCTTC; CDR3aa: CASSSAPRTQAAYNEQFF; d_gene: .; abundance: .; j_gene: TRBJ2-1; v_gene: TRBV12-3/TRBV12-4
CDR3nt: TGCAGCGCGTCGGGGCTGGAGACCCAGTACTTC; CDR3aa: CSASGLETQYF; d_gene: .; abundance: few; j_gene: TRBJ2-5; v_gene: TRBV29-1
CDR3nt: TGTGCCACCAGCAGAGATGATATGAGCTCCTACGAGCAGTACTTC; CDR3aa: CATSRDDMSSYEQYF; d_gene: .; abundance: .; j_gene: TRBJ2-7; v_gene: TRBV15
CDR3nt: TGCAGCCCCCTGGCCGAAGGACAGGGGGGCAATGAGCAGTTCTTC; CDR3aa: CSPLAEGQGGNEQFF; d_gene: TRBD1; abundance: few; j_gene: TRBJ2-1; v_gene: TRBV29-1
CDR3nt: TGTGCCAGCAGCTACGCAGGAGTTTCAGCCTACGAGCAGTACTTC; CDR3aa: CASSYAGVSAYEQYF; d_gene: .; abundance: .; j_gene: TRBJ2-7; v_gene: TRBV6-5